Each of the 24 T cell receptor beta chains below was sequenced from the same sample in a study of CD8 T cells in Susac syndrome. Random hexamers served to reverse transcribe roughly 0.45 to 1 ug RNA. Each CDR3 protein gets one entry after TCRdb re-called the immunoSEQ multiplex PCR reads with MiXCR. This sample has about 180,000 distinct CDR3 sequences; about 94% occur once, and the top ten carry around 0.093%. Sequencing was done on a sample of CD4+ T cells from PBMCs. These receptors all stem from a human donor with multiple sclerosis.

The chain employs TRBV15 and TRBJ2-5, with 7 bases fitting TRBD2. This CDR3 comprises 16 residues. J lost 0 bases, V lost 5 bases, and 9 bases had no gene match. Per the germline V gene, CDR1 is LNHNV and CDR2 is YYDKDF (reference sequence). CDR3 sequence: CATSPTSGAYQETQYF. The DNA of the CDR3 is TGTGCCACCAGCCCTACAAGCGGGGCCTACCAAGAGACCCAGTACTTC.

The CDR3 DNA sequence: TGTGCCAGCCTAGAGATAGCGGGGGAAGGCCAGTACTTC. Translated, it gives CASLEIAGEGQYF. The rearrangement links TRBV2 to TRBJ2-5; TRBD2 matches 9 bases. V was pared by 8 bases and J by 10 bases, with 11 bases of the junction left unmatched. CDR3 size: 13 residues. The germline V gene encodes CDR1 SNHLY and CDR2 FYNNEI.

This chain links TRBV18 with TRBJ2-3, with D perhaps given as TRBD1 or TRBD2 (5 bases each). The germline V and J ends were trimmed by 8 bases and 6 bases, with 12 bases remaining between them. Germline loops: CDR1 KGHSH, CDR2 LQKENI. The CDR3 consists of 12 residues. The CDR3 loop reads CASPIGTDTQYF. As DNA, the CDR3 is TGTGCCAGCCCTATAGGGACCGATACGCAGTATTTT.

The chain employs TRBV30 and TRBJ1-1; TRBD1 matches at 7 bases. With 3 bases clipped from V and 3 bases from J, the junction kept 7 bases outside the gene matches. The length of the CDR3 is 14 residues. Germline V gene lookup returns CDR1 GTSNPN and CDR2 SVGIG (reference sequence). The CDR3 DNA reads TGTGCCTGGAGCCGGACAGGTTGGGACACTGAAGCTTTCTTT. Its translation is CAWSRTGWDTEAFF.

The rearrangement uses TRBV19 and TRBJ2-3, with D possibly matching TRBD1 (6 bases). Per germline, CDR1 LNHDA and CDR2 SQIVND (reference sequence). CDR3 length: 14 residues. Trimming took 5 bases from V and 3 from J, leaving 12 bases between them. The CDR3 coding sequence is TGTGCCAGTAGTCATCAGACAGGAACAGATACGCAGTATTTT. Amino acid sequence: CASSHQTGTDTQYF.

The J gene is TRBJ2-1, the V gene TRBV29-1; 7 nucleotides agree with TRBD1. Trimming took 5 bases from V and 0 from J; bases not matched to a gene: 4. There are 14 residues in the CDR3. CDR1 and CDR2 from the germline V gene are SQVTM and ANQGSEA. CDR3 sequence (DNA): TGCAGCGTTCGGGACAGACGCTCCTACAATGAGCAGTTCTTC. Translation gives CSVRDRRSYNEQFF.

This chain joins TRBV3-1 and TRBJ1-1; D remains ambiguous. CDR3 size: 13 residues. Per germline, CDR1 LGHDT and CDR2 YNNKEL (reference sequence). V was shortened by 1 base and J by 7 bases, with 10 bases between the two germline ends. The CDR3 region has the DNA TGTGCCAGCAGCCAAGTAGCGGGATATGAAGCTTTCTTT. It encodes CASSQVAGYEAFF.

The chain uses TRBV14 and TRBJ2-2; D not resolved. The CDR3 runs 11 residues. Trimming left V 5 bases short and J 4 bases short, with 2 bases between. CDR1 and CDR2 (germline): SGHDN, FVKESK. CDR3 DNA: TGTGCCAGCAGCTCCACCGGGGAGCTGTTTTTT. It translates to CASSSTGELFF. Based on the CDR3 plus reference TRBV14 and TRBJ2-2, the full variable domain is EAGVTQFPSHSVIEKGQTVTLRCDPISGHDNLYWYRRVMGKEIKFLLHFVKESKQDESGMPNNRFLAERTGGTYSTLKVQPAELEDSGVYFCASSSTGELFFGEGSRLTVL.

The V gene is TRBV29-1, the J gene TRBJ1-6, with 7 nucleotides matching TRBD1. The V and J ends lost 6 bases and 8 bases, in that order; junction bases with no gene match: 7. The CDR3 covers 13 residues. Per the germline V gene, CDR1 is SQVTM and CDR2 is ANQGSEA. In DNA, the CDR3 is TGCAGCGTGAGGGACAGCGGGGATTCACCCCTCCACTTT. Translation gives CSVRDSGDSPLHF.

The chain couples TRBV3-1 to TRBJ2-3; D unresolved. The ends were cut back, 1 base at V and 2 bases at J, with 10 bases in the middle. The CDR3 extends over 15 amino acids. Germline CDR1 is LGHDT and CDR2 is YNNKEL (reference sequence). The CDR3 nucleotides are TGTGCCAGCAGCCAAGTCAGCCTTACCACAGATACGCAGTATTTT. It specifies CASSQVSLTTDTQYF.

Only one count was recorded for this clonotype. Here the CDR3 reads CSAREGLTEAFF. As DNA, the CDR3 is TGCAGTGCTAGAGAAGGGCTAACTGAAGCTTTCTTT. This chain joins TRBV20-1 and TRBJ1-1; D remains ambiguous. The CDR3 is made up of 12 amino acids. Trimming removed 0 bases from V and 5 bases from J, with 7 bases in between. Germline CDR1 is DFQATT and CDR2 is SNEGSKA (reference sequence).

This chain links TRBV7-6 with TRBJ2-3; D is uncertain. The CDR3 extends over 14 amino acids. Germline CDR1 SGHVS, CDR2 FNYEAQ. Trimming removed 0 bases from V and 0 bases from J, with 4 bases in between. The CDR3 is CASSLAHSTDTQYF. The CDR3 DNA follows: TGTGCCAGCAGCTTAGCACATAGCACAGATACGCAGTATTTT. The full variable domain, completed using reference TRBV7-6 and TRBJ2-3, is GAGVSQSPRYKVTKRGQDVALRCDPISGHVSLYWYRQALGQGPEFLTYFNYEAQQDKSGLPNDRFSAERPEGSISTLTIQRTEQRDSAMYRCASSLAHSTDTQYFGPGTRLTVL.

This chain links TRBV6-6 with TRBJ2-2; 8 bases agree with TRBD1. The CDR3 length is 14 residues. The V segment lost 7 bases and the J segment 3 bases; nucleotides outside the gene matches: 4. Germline loops: CDR1 MNHNY, CDR2 SVGAGI (reference sequence). CDR3 sequence (DNA): TGTGCCAGCATTGAGACAGGGGACACCGGGGAGCTGTTTTTT. This encodes CASIETGDTGELFF.

In its sample, this clonotype was seen once. The rearrangement joins TRBV28 to TRBJ2-5; TRBD2 aligns across 8 bases. The CDR3 is 16 amino acids. V lost 5 bases, J lost 5 bases, and 13 bases stayed unmatched. Germline-derived CDR1 and CDR2 are MDHEN and SYDVKM. DNA for the CDR3: TGTGCCAGCAGTCCCCTGGGACTAGGGGAGCGCGAGACCCAGTACTTC. Its translation is CASSPLGLGERETQYF.

The CDR3 protein is CSVTSYITQETQYF. The CDR3 bases are TGCAGCGTTACTAGCTACATAACCCAAGAGACCCAGTACTTC. This chain uses TRBV29-1 with TRBJ2-5; D might be TRBD2 (6 bases). The CDR3 loop spans 14 amino acids. Germline V gene sequence: CDR1 SQVTM, CDR2 ANQGSEA. The germline V and J ends were trimmed by 5 bases and 1 base, with 14 bases remaining between them.

This clonotype was recorded only once. J is TRBJ1-1 and V is TRBV29-1; 8 positions agree with TRBD1. The CDR3 loop spans 15 amino acids. Germline values: CDR1 SQVTM, CDR2 ANQGSEA. After removal of 3 bases from V and 4 bases from J, the junction contained 10 bases not matched to a gene. The CDR3 nucleotides are TGCAGCGTTGACAGGGGGCGAAGTCTTGTCACTGAAGCTTTCTTT. This encodes CSVDRGRSLVTEAFF.

The chain uses TRBV19 and TRBJ2-7; 11 bases are shared with TRBD1. Germline CDR1 LNHDA, CDR2 SQIVND (reference sequence). V lost 3 bases to trimming and J lost 7 bases; unmatched junction nucleotides: 5. CDR3 length: 14 residues. CDR3 nucleotides: TGTGCCAGTAGTATGGCGGACAGGGGGCGGGAGCAGTACTTC. Translated, it gives CASSMADRGREQYF.

The J gene is TRBJ2-5, the V gene TRBV12-3 or TRBV12-4; D remains unclear. The CDR3 covers 13 residues. With 2 bases removed from V and 3 bases from J, the gap between germline ends came to 7 bases. CDR3 amino acids: CASSLNRKETQYF. CDR3 DNA sequence: TGTGCCAGCAGTTTAAACAGAAAAGAGACCCAGTACTTC.

The rearrangement links TRBV15 to TRBJ2-1; 8 nucleotides align to TRBD1. The CDR3 runs to 16 residues. Trimming removed 2 bases from V and 0 bases from J; junction bases left unmatched: 3. Germline V lookup: CDR1 LNHNV, CDR2 YYDKDF (reference sequence). CDR3 sequence: CATSRTGGSSYNEQFF. CDR3 DNA sequence: TGTGCCACCAGCAGAACAGGGGGGAGCTCCTACAATGAGCAGTTCTTC.

The V and J genes are TRBV19 and TRBJ2-5; 13 nucleotides align to TRBD2. The V gene's germline CDR1 is LNHDA and CDR2 SQIVND (reference sequence). V lost 4 bases and J lost 6; bases outside the gene matches: 11. This CDR3 contains 17 residues. The CDR3 coding sequence is TGTGCCAGTAGTACCGGACTAGCGGGGGCCATGGGGAAGACCCAGTACTTC. This codes for CASSTGLAGAMGKTQYF.

This clonotype was detected only once. V gene TRBV5-6 combines with J gene TRBJ2-3; D is uncertain. Germline lookup yields CDR1 SGHDT and CDR2 YYEEEE. The CDR3 has 14 residues. V lost 2 bases and J lost 3, with 10 bases in between. The CDR3 DNA is TGTGCCAGCAGCTTAATTCTCCGAACAGATACGCAGTATTTT. Its protein is CASSLILRTDTQYF.

This clonotype has only one observation. The rearrangement uses TRBV20-1 and TRBJ2-3; no clear D gene. CDR3 length equals 13 residues. V dropped 6 bases and J dropped 3 bases, with 13 bases sitting between them. Germline V CDR1 and CDR2: DFQATT, SNEGSKA (reference sequence). The chain's CDR3 is CSAALDGTDTQYF. CDR3 DNA: TGCAGTGCCGCACTGGACGGGACAGATACGCAGTATTTT.

The chain is built from TRBV3-1 and TRBJ2-1; 7 positions agree with TRBD1. Germline V lookup: CDR1 LGHDT, CDR2 YNNKEL (reference sequence). Germline trimming cut 1 base from V and 4 bases from J; bases unmatched to any gene: 1. CDR3 length equals 14 residues. CDR3 sequence reads: CASSQAGQYNEQFF. As DNA, the CDR3 is TGTGCCAGCAGCCAAGCGGGACAGTACAATGAGCAGTTCTTC.

The chain is built from TRBV12-3 or TRBV12-4 and TRBJ1-6; D ambiguous. Trimming cost V 2 bases and J 10 bases, with 12 bases left between them. This CDR3 is built from 14 residues. CDR3 nucleotide sequence: TGTGCCAGCAGTTTAACTCTGGGGAGCTCACCCCTCCACTTT. It codes for CASSLTLGSSPLHF.